These 5 T cell receptor beta chains came from one sample sequenced in a study of T cell responses to AZD1222 COVID-19 vaccine. Assay used: immunoSEQ multiplex PCR; TCRdb lists only in-frame clones, some missing. The sample lists over 110,000 clones, more than 85% occurring once. The material was peripheral blood, obtained on day 0 of AZD1222 vaccination. These receptors were obtained from an adult in good health.

This clone appeared once. V gene TRBV15 combines with J gene TRBJ1-1, with D maybe TRBD1 (5 bases). Germline loops: CDR1 LNHNV, CDR2 YYDKDF (reference sequence). The CDR3 length is 17 residues. The V end was cut by 6 bases, the J end by 1 base, with 21 bases between. The DNA of the CDR3 is TGTGCCACCAGACGGGAAAGAACAAGACAGACGAACACTGAAGCTTTCTTT. This translates into CATRRERTRQTNTEAFF.

The chain couples TRBV12-3 or TRBV12-4 to TRBJ2-3; D gene unclear. The CDR3 has 11 amino acids. The V end lost 3 bases, the J end lost 9 bases, and 7 bases lay between the germline ends. DNA of the CDR3: TGTGCCAGCAGTTTTGGGATCACGCAGTATTTT. Protein: CASSFGITQYF.

The V and J genes are TRBV5-4 and TRBJ2-3; D unclear. Trimming took off 1 base at V and 0 bases at J, with 3 bases between the two ends. Germline loops: CDR1 SGHNT, CDR2 YYREEE (reference sequence). CDR3 size: 13 residues. The CDR3 spells CASSLSSTDTQYF. The DNA of the CDR3 is TGTGCCAGCAGCTTGTCAAGCACAGATACGCAGTATTTT.

CDR3 residues: CASSLGRTTINTEAFF. The CDR3 coding sequence is TGTGCCAGCAGCTTAGGCAGGACAACCATTAACACTGAAGCTTTCTTT. The genes are TRBV11-2 and TRBJ1-1; possible D gene TRBD1, 5 bases. Looked up from germline, CDR1 is SGHAT and CDR2 is FQNNGV. The CDR3 is made up of 16 amino acids. V lost 1 base and J 2 bases, leaving 14 bases between the germline ends.

This clone has just a few counts. The chain employs TRBV7-9 and TRBJ1-1; 9 positions match TRBD1. The CDR3 has 14 residues. J lost 5 bases, V lost 5 bases, and 6 bases had no gene match. CDR1 is SEHNR and CDR2 is FQNEAQ in the germline V gene (reference sequence). DNA for the CDR3: TGTGCCAGCAGCGCTAACAGGGGGCGAACTGAAGCTTTCTTT. Its protein product is CASSANRGRTEAFF.